A single sample is the source of the 21 T cell receptor beta chains below, sequenced in a study of identical twins (dated by TCRdb to the mid-2010s). The library was generated by 5' RACE. Sequencer: Illumina HiSeq 2000. TCRdb trimmed public reads at Q25 via fastp, called clones via MiXCR and kept in-frame beta chains. One record per CDR3 amino acid sequence lists the most common genes and DNA. This sample has about 700,000 distinct CDR3 sequences in its table, and around 6% of those were observed once. The leading ten clones occupy 1.5% to 2% of the sample. Material: naive T cells sorted from blood. The cell subset or site label corresponds to: cells isolated with a human naive T-cell isolation kit. The receptors originated from a man aged 18 to 29 in good health.

The genes are TRBV7-2 and TRBJ2-2; D perhaps matches TRBD1 (5 bases). The length of the CDR3 is 15 residues. The V end lost 5 bases, the J end lost 2 bases, and 12 bases lay between the germline ends. In germline, CDR1 is SGHTA, CDR2 FQGNSA. CDR3 protein: CASSLTGINTGELFF. Written as DNA, the CDR3 is TGTGCCAGCAGCCTAACAGGAATTAACACCGGGGAGCTGTTTTTT.

The chain is built from TRBV11-1 and TRBJ2-2; 14 bases align to TRBD2. Trimming took 5 bases from V and 6 from J; bases not matched to a gene: 11. The length of the CDR3 is 18 residues. Germline V gene data show CDR1 as SGHAT and CDR2 as FQDESV (reference sequence). CDR3 residues: CASSRGGTSGRQPGELFF. The CDR3 DNA sequence: TGTGCCAGCAGCCGTGGAGGGACTAGCGGGAGACAACCCGGGGAGCTGTTTTTT.

The sample holds many counts of this clonotype. This chain links TRBV15 with TRBJ1-6; no definite D call. Germline V lookup: CDR1 LNHNV, CDR2 YYDKDF (reference sequence). V dropped 1 base and J dropped 13 bases, with 8 bases sitting between them. CDR3 length: 12 residues. The CDR3 loop reads CATSRVGDPLHF. CDR3 in DNA: TGTGCCACCAGCAGAGTCGGGGATCCCCTCCACTTT.

This clonotype was observed many times. J is TRBJ2-1 and V is TRBV29-1; possibly TRBD1 or TRBD2 for D (5 bases each). Germline V gene data show CDR1 as SQVTM and CDR2 as ANQGSEA. The CDR3 runs to 13 residues. The germline V and J ends were trimmed by 0 bases and 9 bases, with 12 bases remaining between them. The CDR3 region is CSVEDLRGGEQFF. The CDR3 DNA is TGCAGCGTTGAAGATCTTCGTGGGGGTGAGCAGTTCTTC.

This clonotype was seen only a few times. The chain employs TRBV28 and TRBJ2-5, with D tentatively TRBD2 (6 bases). CDR3 length equals 12 residues. The germline V gene encodes CDR1 MDHEN and CDR2 SYDVKM. Between the trimmed V and J ends, which lost 8 bases and 3 bases, there was a span of 10 bases. CDR3 nucleotide sequence: TGTGCCAGCGCGGGACGTAAAGAGACCCAGTACTTC. This encodes CASAGRKETQYF.

This clonotype was found many times. The chain is built from TRBV9 and TRBJ2-2; D call uncertain. The CDR3 length is 15 residues. Germline assignment: CDR1 SGDLS and CDR2 YYNGEE. Trimming took 5 bases from V and 4 from J, leaving 15 bases between them. CDR3 in amino acids: CASRPDGWGTGELFF. The CDR3 DNA is TGTGCCAGCAGGCCGGACGGGTGGGGCACCGGGGAGCTGTTTTTT.

This clonotype has only a few counts. The V and J genes are TRBV11-1 and TRBJ2-1; D might be TRBD1 (9 bases). There are 18 residues in the CDR3. The germline CDR1 and CDR2 sequences are SGHAT and FQDESV (reference sequence). V lost 3 bases and J lost 9, with 27 bases in between. CDR3 coding DNA: TGTGCCAGCAGCTTGACAGGGGGTGAAGCGGGAGTCCTCAGTGAGCAGTTCTTC. Translating it yields CASSLTGGEAGVLSEQFF.

This clonotype was seen a few times. The V gene is TRBV7-9, the J gene TRBJ2-1; D gene unclear. Trimming removed 0 bases at V and 4 bases at J, with 13 bases between. This CDR3 has 16 residues. CDR1 and CDR2 from the germline V gene are SEHNR and FQNEAQ (reference sequence). CDR3 in DNA: TGTGCCAGCAGCTTAGCAGTCGGATCTGAGTACAATGAGCAGTTCTTC. Protein product: CASSLAVGSEYNEQFF.

The chain has TRBV9 and TRBJ2-6; a weak D match, TRBD2 (6 bases). Trimming cost V 2 bases and J 0 bases, with 12 bases left between them. The CDR3 has 17 residues. Per the germline V gene, CDR1 is SGDLS and CDR2 is YYNGEE. CDR3 loop: CASSVVGGSSGANVLTF. The CDR3 coding sequence is TGTGCCAGCAGCGTTGTGGGAGGATCCTCTGGGGCCAACGTCCTGACTTTC.

This clonotype has a handful of counts. V gene TRBV12-3 or TRBV12-4 combines with J gene TRBJ2-2; D is possibly TRBD2 (5 bases). V was clipped by 6 bases and J by 6 bases, with 11 bases between them. The CDR3 is made up of 13 amino acids. CDR3: CASRRGPPGELFF. In nucleotides, the CDR3 is TGTGCCAGCAGGAGAGGGCCCCCCGGGGAGCTGTTTTTT.

This clonotype was seen ten or more times. The chain links TRBV5-1 to TRBJ2-2; 8 nucleotides match TRBD1. V lost 4 bases to trimming and J lost 7 bases; unmatched junction nucleotides: 9. This CDR3 is 15 amino acids long. Germline CDR1 SGHRS, CDR2 YFSETQ. The CDR3 coding sequence is TGCGCCAGCAGCCCGCAGACAGGGGCCGGCGGGGAGCTGTTTTTT. It is translated as CASSPQTGAGGELFF.

This chain connects TRBV4-3 to TRBJ2-1; D not certain. V lost 0 bases and J 10 bases, leaving 10 bases between the germline ends. This CDR3 region has 13 residues. The germline V gene has CDR1 LGHNA and CDR2 YSLEER. The CDR3 nucleotides are TGCGCCAGCAGCCAAGATGGCGGTCGGGAGCAGTTCTTC. This sequence encodes CASSQDGGREQFF.

This clonotype was detected ten times or more. Sequence at one end of the junction differs from germline and may be a read error. The chain uses TRBV7-6 and TRBJ2-7; TRBD2 matches at 7 bases. This CDR3 is built from 14 residues. The germline V gene encodes CDR1 SGHVS and CDR2 FNYEAQ. CDR3 region: CASSSGRDSHEQYF. The CDR3 DNA follows: TGTGCCAGCAGCTCGGGGAGGGACTCCCACGAGCAGTACTTC.

The rearrangement joins TRBV5-5 to TRBJ1-5; 8 nucleotides match TRBD1. CDR3 length equals 17 residues. V trimming: 4 bases; J trimming: 3 bases; junction bases outside the gene matches: 12. CDR1 and CDR2 (germline): SGHKS, YYEKEE (reference sequence). CDR3 sequence: CASSLFPGTGLNQPQHF. CDR3 DNA sequence: TGTGCCAGCAGCCTCTTTCCCGGGACAGGCCTCAATCAGCCCCAGCATTTT.

This clonotype was seen a handful of times. V is TRBV12-3 or TRBV12-4 and J is TRBJ2-2, with a tentative D call TRBD1 (6 bases). This CDR3 has 13 amino acids. V lost 7 bases and J 6 bases, leaving 12 bases between the germline ends. The CDR3 reads CASKVQGSGELFF. The CDR3 DNA is TGTGCCAGCAAGGTACAGGGTTCCGGGGAGCTGTTTTTT.

This clonotype was observed a few times. This sequence joins TRBV12-3 or TRBV12-4 and TRBJ2-7, with 9 bases aligning to TRBD1. V lost 5 bases, J lost 5 bases, and 25 bases stayed unmatched. This CDR3 has 20 amino acids. The CDR3 spells CASSPRVPGQGLGRKDEQYF. CDR3 sequence (DNA): TGTGCCAGCAGTCCCAGGGTCCCGGGACAGGGCCTCGGGAGGAAGGACGAGCAGTACTTC.

This clonotype was counted a few times. This chain connects TRBV5-1 to TRBJ2-1, with a possible D match to TRBD1 (5 bases). The CDR3 extends over 15 amino acids. V gave up 4 bases and J gave up 0 bases, with 11 bases separating them. In germline, CDR1 is SGHRS, CDR2 YFSETQ. The CDR3 loop reads CASSKDKSSYNEQFF. Written as DNA, the CDR3 is TGCGCCAGCAGCAAGGACAAGAGCTCCTACAATGAGCAGTTCTTC.

This clonotype was seen many times. The chain has TRBV29-1 and TRBJ2-1; the match to TRBD2 covers 14 bases. The germline CDR1 and CDR2 sequences are SQVTM and ANQGSEA. V dropped 6 bases and J dropped 8; count of bases not matched to a gene: 6. CDR3 size: 14 residues. The CDR3 protein is CSVTGLAGAHEQFF. CDR3 in DNA: TGCAGCGTGACGGGACTAGCGGGGGCTCATGAGCAGTTCTTC.

This chain connects TRBV30 to TRBJ2-7, with D unclear. The CDR3 covers 14 residues. The germline V gene encodes CDR1 GTSNPN and CDR2 SVGIG (reference sequence). V was clipped by 3 bases and J by 6 bases, with 18 bases between them. The CDR3 here is CAWSETRPNPEQYF. CDR3 DNA: TGTGCCTGGAGCGAAACAAGGCCCAACCCCGAGCAGTACTTC.

This clonotype has a handful of counts. J is TRBJ2-1 and V is TRBV20-1; 7 positions agree with TRBD2. Germline V gene sequence: CDR1 DFQATT, CDR2 SNEGSKA (reference sequence). The CDR3 is 16 amino acids. With V trimmed by 2 bases and J by 4 bases, 11 bases remained unmatched. This CDR3 is CSARQVSSGLYNEQFF. CDR3 bases: TGCAGTGCTAGACAGGTATCTAGCGGACTTTACAATGAGCAGTTCTTC.

This clonotype was seen more than once but under ten times. Sequence at one end of the junction differs from germline and may be a read error. This chain connects TRBV11-3 to TRBJ2-5; no clear D gene. The CDR3 covers 14 residues. The germline CDR1 and CDR2 sequences are SGHNT and YENEEA. CDR3 region: CASSLDGAQGTQYF. The CDR3 nucleotides are TGTGCCAGCAGCTTAGATGGAGCCCAAGGGACCCAGTACTTC.